These 8 T cell receptor beta chains were sequenced from one sample in a study of read filtering for tumor transcriptome and immune sequencing. From around 0.4 ug of RNA, a library with molecular barcoded alpha/delta and beta/gamma adaptors was made. TCRdb reprocessed the reads via MiXCR and lists one record per CDR3 protein. The profile shows about 86,000 distinct CDR3 sequences, over 9% of them singletons. Sequencing was carried out using a population of CD138-negative cells sorted from bone marrow. These receptors were taken from a donor at least 40 years old with multiple myeloma.

This clonotype was observed at least ten times. J is TRBJ1-5 and V is TRBV27; no clear D. The CDR3 consists of 16 residues. V gave up 4 bases and J gave up 2 bases, with 15 bases separating them. Germline assignment: CDR1 MNHEY and CDR2 SMNVEV (reference sequence). The DNA of the CDR3 is TGTGCCAGCAGTTATCCCCTGGAGTTGGGCAATCAGCCCCAGCATTTT. Translation: CASSYPLELGNQPQHF.

This clonotype was seen many times. The chain employs TRBV5-1 and TRBJ1-1, with 7 bases aligning to TRBD1. Germline CDR1 is SGHRS and CDR2 is YFSETQ. The CDR3 runs to 16 residues. V lost 0 bases, J lost 2 bases, and 7 bases stayed unmatched. The CDR3 DNA sequence: TGCGCCAGCAGCTTGGGGCGGGACAGCTATAACACTGAAGCTTTCTTT. As protein: CASSLGRDSYNTEAFF.

This clonotype has ten or more counts. This CDR3 is CASSPRLAGGYDNEQFF. As DNA, the CDR3 is TGTGCCAGCAGCCCCAGACTAGCGGGAGGCTACGACAATGAGCAGTTCTTC. The V call is TRBV5-6, the J call TRBJ2-1; TRBD2 matches at 13 bases. The CDR3 totals 17 residues. Germline-derived CDR1 and CDR2 are SGHDT and YYEEEE. The trim removed 4 bases at V and 5 bases at J, leaving 9 bases unmatched.

This clonotype came up a few times. This rearrangement joins TRBV7-9 to TRBJ2-1; 13 bases are a match to TRBD2. Trimming at V came to 2 bases and at J to 5 bases, leaving 3 bases not matched to a gene. Germline V gene sequence: CDR1 SEHNR, CDR2 FQNEAQ (reference sequence). The CDR3 is 16 residues long. CDR3 sequence: CASSLQTSGRHNEQFF. As DNA, the CDR3 is TGTGCCAGCAGCTTACAGACTAGCGGGAGGCACAATGAGCAGTTCTTC.

Remarks on this clonotype: A read error may be the cause here, since a much bigger clone is one base away. This chain uses TRBV18 with TRBJ2-7, with D perhaps TRBD2 (6 bases). The CDR3 has 14 amino acids. With 8 bases removed from V and 5 bases from J, the gap between germline ends came to 19 bases. CDR1 is KGHSH and CDR2 is LQKENI in the germline V gene. CDR3 protein: CASSLAAPANEQYF. The CDR3 bases are TGTGCCAGCAGCTTAGCGGCCCCTGCCAACGAGCAGTACTTC. Using reference TRBV18 and TRBJ2-7 for the parts outside the CDR3, the full variable domain is NAGVMQNPRHLVRRRGQEARLRCSPMKGHSHVYWYRQLPEEGLKFMVYLQKENIIDESGMPKERFSAEFPKEGPSILRIQQVVRGDSAAYFCASSLAAPANEQYFGPGTRLTVT.

This clonotype was picked up many times. This chain joins TRBV25-1 and TRBJ1-2; a weak D match, TRBD1 (6 bases). V shed 1 base and J shed 4 bases, with 10 bases lying between them. The CDR3 runs 14 residues. Germline-derived CDR1 and CDR2 are MGHDK and SYGVNS. The CDR3 is CASSEFGGGYGYTF. CDR3 sequence (DNA): TGTGCCAGCAGTGAATTTGGGGGCGGCTATGGCTACACCTTC.

This clonotype turned up a few times. A far larger clone is off by one base, so a read error is likely. The gene calls are TRBV5-8 and TRBJ1-4; TRBD1 agrees at 8 bases. The CDR3 has 15 amino acids. Germline CDR1 reads SGHTS; CDR2 reads YDEGEE. In DNA form, the CDR3 reads TGTGCCGGCAGCGGGCCAGGGGGCCCTAATGAAAAACTGTTTTTT. It yields the protein CAGSGPGGPNEKLFF. The whole variable domain, remainder taken from reference TRBV5-8 and TRBJ1-4, is EAGVTQSPTHLIKTRGQQATLRCSPISGHTSVYWYQQALGLGLQFLLWYDEGEERNRGNFPPRFSGRQFPNYSSELNVNALELEDSALYLCAGSGPGGPNEKLFFGSGTQLSVL.

This clonotype was seen at least ten times. This chain links TRBV30 with TRBJ2-7; 7 bases are shared with TRBD1. The V gene end was trimmed by 3 bases and the J gene end by 2 bases; junction bases not matched to a gene: 4. Germline CDR1 is GTSNPN and CDR2 is SVGIG (reference sequence). The CDR3 runs to 13 residues. Here the CDR3 reads CAWRPQGAYEQYF. Here the CDR3 DNA reads TGTGCCTGGAGACCGCAGGGGGCCTACGAGCAGTACTTC.